This T cell receptor beta chain was recovered during a study of T cells in localized non-small cell lung cancer. V shed 7 bases and J shed 9 bases, with 15 bases lying between them. The CDR3 totals 12 residues. TCRdb's copy holds only in-frame clones and misses some; the assay was immunoSEQ multiplex PCR. This sample has around 28,000 clones, with about 87% found just once. The material was peripheral blood, obtained before any cancer treatment. This clonotype was sampled from a woman aged 18 to 49 with stage I lung adenocarcinoma. J is TRBJ1-1 and V is TRBV23-1, with D possibly being TRBD1 (5 bases). TRBV23-1 belongs to the ORF category, with a function that is uncertain. The CDR3 bases are TGCGCCAGCACGAGACGGGGGATCAAAGCTTTCTTT. It is translated as CASTRRGIKAFF.